This T cell receptor beta chain was recovered during a study of graft-versus-host responses after intestinal transplantation. Turning to the study itself: Once they had received anti-thymocyte globulin induction, all recipients took tacrolimus and steroids for approximately three years.

General study results and limits: Declining HvG levels early post-transplant were linked to peak circulating GvH clone levels. The recipient marrow held GvH clones, and some of them showed up first in ileum or blood.

Sequenced by immunoSEQ multiplex PCR; TCRdb stores in-frame clones only, minus some. The sample includes under 90,000 clones, approximately 89% of them seen just once. Points on this clone: What it recognizes is unknown.

The CDR3 has 18 residues. The trim removed 4 bases at V and 1 base at J, leaving 14 bases unmatched. Germline V gives CDR1 LNHDA, CDR2 SQIVND (reference sequence). The sequences come from unstimulated CD4+ T cells sorted from spleen or lymph node cells, collected before transplant. The genes are TRBV19 and TRBJ2-5; the match to TRBD1 covers 8 bases. This TCR came from a human donor who was the organ donor for an intestinal transplant. Written as DNA, the CDR3 is TGTGCCAGTAGTAAGGCGGGTGTAGGACAGGGCTTCCAAGAGACCCAGTACTTC. Translated, it gives CASSKAGVGQGFQETQYF.